Given below is one TCR beta chain in context. Its antigen is not identified. The immunoSEQ assay was version 4, run in survey mode. Measured with immunoSEQ multiplex PCR; TCRdb has only the in-frame clones, and not every one. The sample holds under 60,000 clones, about 80% seen once. These data originate in a study of persistence of HIV-infected CD4 T cells. On the study more broadly: Isolated cells were CMV- and HIV-1 Gag-responding CD4+ T cells.

The stimulus was lysate of CMV-infected fibroblasts, 9 to 10 ug/mL. CD40L-negative CD69-negative CD45RO-high memory CD4+ T cells were sorted as populations depleted of antigen-responding cells. CD8-depleted PBMCs were stimulated 15 to 20 hours with anti-CD28/CD49d costimulation, CD40-blocking antibody and enfuvirtide. General observations from the study: Antigen-responding cells were enriched for degenerate expanded CDR3beta sequences.

The receptor was isolated from an adult man with HIV who was CMV-seropositive. The starting material was CD4+ T cells sorted from PBMCs after approximately 18-hour stimulation, obtained from a patient who received antiretroviral therapy.

This chain's CDR3 is CASTSAGRPDTQYF. CDR3 DNA: TGTGCCAGTACGTCGGCAGGGCGTCCAGATACGCAGTATTTT. The chain combines TRBV6-5 with TRBJ2-3; possible D gene TRBD1, 5 bases. The V gene's germline CDR1 is MNHEY and CDR2 SVGAGI. This CDR3 is built from 14 residues. Trimming left V 9 bases short and J 4 bases short, with 17 bases between.